These 24 T cell receptor beta chains were all obtained from the same sample, sequenced in a study of T-cell reconstitution after alpha-beta-depleted transplantation in children. Preparing the TCRbeta library involved the use of unique molecular identifiers. One entry per CDR3 protein results from TCRdb running MiXCR on the PCR reads. Of approximately 250,000 distinct CDR3 sequences in the sample, about 25% were seen once. Specimen: PBMCs, collected before TCRalphabeta/CD19-depleted stem cell transplant. These receptor sequences come from a girl aged 2 to 9 with Fanconi anemia, due to receive a stem cell transplant.

V and J are TRBV29-1 and TRBJ1-2, with D maybe TRBD1 (5 bases). This CDR3 has 11 residues. V was cut by 6 bases and J by 8 bases, with 13 bases left in between. From germline, CDR1 is SQVTM and CDR2 ANQGSEA. CDR3 DNA sequence: TGCAGCGTCCCGAGGGGAGGGGGCTACACCTTC. Its protein is CSVPRGGGYTF.

This clonotype occurred many times. The V and J genes are TRBV20-1 and TRBJ2-1, with D perhaps assigned TRBD1 or TRBD2 (5 bases each). The V end was cut by 5 bases, the J end by 7 bases, with 18 bases between. The CDR3 sequence is 14 residues long. Germline assignment: CDR1 DFQATT and CDR2 SNEGSKA (reference sequence). CDR3 region: CSAWDQSTWNEQFF. CDR3 nucleotides: TGCAGTGCTTGGGACCAGTCCACGTGGAATGAGCAGTTCTTC.

V is TRBV12-3 or TRBV12-4 and J is TRBJ2-7; no clear D gene. The CDR3 has 10 amino acids. V lost 11 bases and J 4 bases, leaving 9 bases between the germline ends. The CDR3: CAFYEYEQYF. The CDR3 nucleotides are TGTGCCTTCTACGAATACGAGCAGTACTTC.

This chain joins TRBV25-1 and TRBJ2-7; no clear D gene. The V end lost 5 bases, the J end lost 1 base, and 9 bases lay between the germline ends. Germline CDR1 MGHDK, CDR2 SYGVNS. The CDR3 contains 13 residues. This chain's CDR3 is CASSSQVSYEQYF. The CDR3 region has the DNA TGTGCCAGCAGTTCCCAGGTGTCCTACGAGCAGTACTTC.

The table lists this clonotype with many counts. The V call is TRBV6-1, the J call TRBJ2-1; 8 bases align to TRBD2. CDR1 and CDR2 from the germline V gene are MNHNS and SASEGT. J gave up 0 bases and V 10 bases, and 14 bases lay outside the gene matches. CDR3 size: 17 residues. The CDR3 DNA follows: TGTGCCACCCACGGAAGCGGGGGTCTAAGCTCCTACAATGAGCAGTTCTTC. This gives the protein CATHGSGGLSSYNEQFF.

This clonotype was seen a few times. The rearrangement joins TRBV29-1 to TRBJ2-7; D gene ambiguous. Germline V lookup: CDR1 SQVTM, CDR2 ANQGSEA. With 4 bases removed from V and 3 bases from J, the gap between germline ends came to 7 bases. CDR3 length: 11 residues. CDR3 residues: CSVVDFYEQYF. The CDR3 DNA reads TGCAGCGTTGTAGACTTCTACGAGCAGTACTTC.

The CDR3 region has the DNA TGTGCCAGCTCAAAGGGTGGAGACACTGAAGCTTTCTTT. This encodes CASSKGGDTEAFF. This chain joins TRBV18 and TRBJ1-1; D gene ambiguous. CDR1 and CDR2 from the germline V gene are KGHSH and LQKENI. V gave up 5 bases and J gave up 3 bases, with 10 bases separating them. The CDR3 consists of 13 residues.

Ten or more counts support this clonotype. The chain links TRBV5-6 to TRBJ2-1; perhaps TRBD1 as D (6 bases). This CDR3 region has 14 residues. With 0 bases removed from V and 10 bases from J, the gap between germline ends came to 14 bases. CDR1 is SGHDT and CDR2 is YYEEEE in the germline V gene. CDR3 in amino acids: CASSLGQVIWEQFF. In nucleotides, the CDR3 is TGTGCCAGCAGCTTGGGACAGGTGATATGGGAGCAGTTCTTC. The entire variable domain, with the rest obtained from reference TRBV5-6 and TRBJ2-1, is as follows: DAGVTQSPTHLIKTRGQQVTLRCSPKSGHDTVSWYQQALGQGPQFIFQYYEEEERQRGNFPDRFSGHQFPNYSSELNVNALLLGDSALYLCASSLGQVIWEQFFGPGTRLTVL.

With regard to this clonotype: The germline gene is not matched at one end of the junction; a read error may be the cause. The rearrangement links TRBV12-3 or TRBV12-4 to TRBJ2-7, with D hard to call. This CDR3 has 13 amino acids. CDR3 sequence (DNA): TGTGCCAGCAGTTTCGGCGGCTCCTACGAGCAGTCCTTC. Its protein product is CASSFGGSYEQSF.

This clonotype was detected ten times or more. V gene TRBV9 combines with J gene TRBJ1-1, with TRBD1 matching over 11 bases. Germline assignment: CDR1 SGDLS and CDR2 YYNGEE. The CDR3 has 14 residues. J lost 5 bases, V lost 3 bases, and 3 bases had no gene match. DNA of the CDR3: TGTGCCAGCAGCGCCGGGACAGGGGGAACTGAAGCTTTCTTT. Protein: CASSAGTGGTEAFF.

The rearrangement links TRBV7-7 to TRBJ2-2, with D possibly matching TRBD1 (6 bases). The germline V gene encodes CDR1 SSHAT and CDR2 FNYEAQ (reference sequence). This CDR3 has 19 residues. Trimming cost V 4 bases and J 0 bases, with 21 bases left between them. This chain's CDR3 is CASSSTGLAPFANTGELFF. The CDR3 coding sequence is TGTGCCAGCAGCTCGACAGGTCTTGCCCCGTTCGCGAACACCGGGGAGCTGTTTTTT.

This clonotype showed up many times. The chain couples TRBV5-6 to TRBJ2-1, with 11 bases fitting TRBD2. V shed 4 bases and J 9 bases; nucleotides not matched to a gene: 12. The CDR3 is 16 amino acids. CDR1 SGHDT and CDR2 YYEEEE come from the germline V gene. CDR3 residues: CASSEPTSGNSGEQFF. In DNA form, the CDR3 reads TGTGCCAGCAGCGAGCCGACTAGCGGGAACTCGGGTGAGCAGTTCTTC.

The J gene is TRBJ2-1, the V gene TRBV10-3; the match to TRBD2 covers 15 bases. The germline V gene has CDR1 ENHRY and CDR2 SYGVKD. This CDR3 has 19 residues. Germline trimming cut 8 bases from V and 6 bases from J; bases unmatched to any gene: 17. The DNA for the CDR3 is TGTGCCATCTCCGCTTGGGGTGGACTAGCGGGGGGGCCCGGCAATGAGCAGTTCTTC. Translated: CAISAWGGLAGGPGNEQFF.

This clonotype was observed at least ten times. V is TRBV3-1 and J is TRBJ2-1, with D uncertain. CDR1 is LGHDT and CDR2 is YNNKEL in the germline V gene (reference sequence). This CDR3 spans 14 amino acids. The germline V and J ends were trimmed by 4 bases and 6 bases, with 13 bases remaining between them. CDR3 bases: TGTGCCAGCAGCCCCGACGCCTCTACCAATGAGCAGTTCTTC. It specifies CASSPDASTNEQFF.

This clonotype was observed at least ten times. The chain links TRBV5-1 to TRBJ2-1; TRBD2 matches 8 bases. CDR3 size: 14 residues. Germline trimming cut 1 base from V and 8 bases from J; bases unmatched to any gene: 5. Germline assignment: CDR1 SGHRS and CDR2 YFSETQ. The DNA of the CDR3 is TGCGCCAGCAGCTTGCCAGCGGGGGTGGATGAGCAGTTCTTC. Encoded protein: CASSLPAGVDEQFF.

This clonotype has at least ten counts. The rearrangement uses TRBV28 and TRBJ2-7; D uncertain. Germline V CDR1 and CDR2: MDHEN, SYDVKM. Trimming cost V 4 bases and J 3 bases, with 4 bases left between them. The CDR3 length is 11 residues. CDR3 coding DNA: TGTGCCAGCAGTTACATCTACGAGCAGTACTTC. Its protein product is CASSYIYEQYF.

This clonotype was seen repeatedly, ten times or more. This chain uses TRBV29-1 with TRBJ1-3; D unclear. Germline CDR1 is SQVTM and CDR2 is ANQGSEA. Trimming took 2 bases from V and 4 from J, leaving 12 bases between them. This CDR3 is built from 14 residues. CDR3 loop: CSVEFGEKGNTIYF. CDR3 DNA: TGCAGCGTTGAATTCGGGGAAAAAGGAAACACCATATATTTT.

Only one count was recorded for this clonotype. The J gene is TRBJ2-1, the V gene TRBV20-1; 13 nucleotides match TRBD2. Germline CDR1 and CDR2: DFQATT and SNEGSKA (reference sequence). Trimming removed 3 bases from V and 1 base from J; junction bases left unmatched: 12. This CDR3 has 19 residues. CDR3 region: CSASLLAGGPRVSYNEQFF. CDR3 nucleotides: TGCAGTGCTAGCCTACTAGCGGGAGGGCCAAGAGTGTCCTACAATGAGCAGTTCTTC.

This clonotype was seen a few times. The CDR3, as DNA: TGCGCCAGCAGCTTCGGGGGGGCCTATGAAAAACTGTTTTTT. Protein product: CASSFGGAYEKLFF. The chain has TRBV5-1 and TRBJ1-4, with D tentatively TRBD1 (6 bases). The V end was cut by 2 bases, the J end by 6 bases, with 11 bases between. The CDR3 is 14 residues long. Germline V lookup: CDR1 SGHRS, CDR2 YFSETQ.

This clonotype was counted at least ten times. This rearrangement joins TRBV4-2 to TRBJ2-1; 8 positions match TRBD1. Germline-derived CDR1 and CDR2 are LGHNA and YNFKEQ. This CDR3 is built from 15 residues. V trimming: 3 bases; J trimming: 9 bases; junction bases outside the gene matches: 10. DNA of the CDR3: TGTGCCAGCAGCCACCCGACAGGGGAGAGGAGTGAGCAGTTCTTC. It yields the protein CASSHPTGERSEQFF.

This clonotype appeared many times. The chain uses TRBV20-1 and TRBJ2-7, with D possibly matching TRBD2 (7 bases). Trimming removed 6 bases from V and 4 bases from J, with 19 bases in between. CDR1 is DFQATT, CDR2 SNEGSKA, per germline (reference sequence). The CDR3 loop spans 14 amino acids. The CDR3 DNA reads as TGCAGTGCCCATACAGGGCTAGCGGTTTACGAGCAGTACTTC. Its protein product is CSAHTGLAVYEQYF.

This clonotype was counted only a few times. The chain carries TRBV9 and TRBJ2-3, with D perhaps matching TRBD1 (5 bases). The CDR3 contains 15 residues. Germline lookup yields CDR1 SGDLS and CDR2 YYNGEE. The germline V and J ends were trimmed by 3 bases and 0 bases, with 11 bases remaining between them. The CDR3 sequence: CASSADSPSTDTQYF. The CDR3 nucleotides are TGTGCCAGCAGCGCAGACAGCCCTAGCACAGATACGCAGTATTTT.

This clonotype came up many times. The CDR3 protein is CTLAGPAETQYF. The DNA for the CDR3 is TGCACATTAGCGGGGCCCGCGGAGACCCAGTACTTC. The rearrangement links TRBV29-1 to TRBJ2-5; TRBD2 matches at 8 bases. This CDR3 is 12 amino acids long. The germline V gene encodes CDR1 SQVTM and CDR2 ANQGSEA. Full variable domain (rest looked up from reference TRBV29-1 and TRBJ2-5): SAVISQKPSRDICQRGTSLTIQCQVDSQVTMMFWYRQQPGQSLTLIATANQGSEATYESGFVIDKFPISRPNLTFSTLTVSNMSPEDSSIYLCTLAGPAETQYFGPGTRLLVL.

With regard to this clonotype: It may be a read error: a sequence one base away is much more abundant. The chain uses TRBV10-3 and TRBJ2-2, with 15 nucleotides matching TRBD2. After removal of 5 bases from V and 3 bases from J, the junction contained 10 bases not matched to a gene. Per germline, CDR1 ENHRY and CDR2 SYGVKD. The CDR3 contains 19 residues. In nucleotides, the CDR3 is TGTGCCATCAGTTTCCCGGGACTAGCGGGAGGAATGTACACCGGGGAGCTGTTTTTT. Amino acids: CAISFPGLAGGMYTGELFF.